The subject of this entry is one T cell receptor beta chain. Germline loops: CDR1 MDHEN, CDR2 SYDVKM. Trimming cost V 5 bases and J 8 bases; bases outside gene matches: 20. The CDR3 runs to 17 residues. This record comes from a study of beta chain features in type 1 diabetes. Whole-study context: All of the samples together had 107,917,701 sorted cells examined.

The sequenced template was cDNA made from the entire isolated RNA. The method was immunoSEQ multiplex PCR; TCRdb's version includes in-frame clones alone and lacks a portion of them. This repertoire shows 810,000 or so clones, about a sixth found once; its top ten account for around 0.02%. This TCR came from a young woman in good health. The chain carries TRBV28 and TRBJ1-2, with TRBD1 matching 7 bases. The source material was naive CD4+ T cells from blood. Written as DNA, the CDR3 is TGTGCCAGCAGTGCACAACCGGGACAGCGCCTGTCGGGGGGCTACACCTTC. Translated, it gives CASSAQPGQRLSGGYTF.